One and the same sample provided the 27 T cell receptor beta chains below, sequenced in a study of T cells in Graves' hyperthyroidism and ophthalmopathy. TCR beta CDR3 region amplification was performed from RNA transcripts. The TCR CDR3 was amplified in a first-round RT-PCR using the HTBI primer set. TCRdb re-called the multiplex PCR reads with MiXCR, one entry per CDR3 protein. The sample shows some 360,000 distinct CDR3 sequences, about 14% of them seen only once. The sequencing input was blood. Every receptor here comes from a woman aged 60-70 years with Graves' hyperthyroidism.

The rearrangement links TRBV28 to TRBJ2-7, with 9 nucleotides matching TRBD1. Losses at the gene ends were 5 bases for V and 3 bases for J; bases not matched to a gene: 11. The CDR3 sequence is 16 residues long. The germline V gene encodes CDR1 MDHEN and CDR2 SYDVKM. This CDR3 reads CASSGTGTGLVYEQYF. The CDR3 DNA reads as TGTGCCAGCAGTGGGACCGGGACAGGGTTGGTCTACGAGCAGTACTTC.

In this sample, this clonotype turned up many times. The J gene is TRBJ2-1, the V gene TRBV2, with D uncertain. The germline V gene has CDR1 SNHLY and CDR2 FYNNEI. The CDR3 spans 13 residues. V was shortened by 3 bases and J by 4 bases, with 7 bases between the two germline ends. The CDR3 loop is CASSEGIYNEQFF. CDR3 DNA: TGTGCCAGCAGTGAGGGGATTTACAATGAGCAGTTCTTC.

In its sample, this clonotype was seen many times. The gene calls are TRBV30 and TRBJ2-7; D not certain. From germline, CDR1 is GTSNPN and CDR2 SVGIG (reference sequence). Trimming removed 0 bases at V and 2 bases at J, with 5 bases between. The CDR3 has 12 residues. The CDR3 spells CAWSVTTYEQYF. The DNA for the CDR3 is TGTGCCTGGAGTGTAACAACCTACGAGCAGTACTTC.

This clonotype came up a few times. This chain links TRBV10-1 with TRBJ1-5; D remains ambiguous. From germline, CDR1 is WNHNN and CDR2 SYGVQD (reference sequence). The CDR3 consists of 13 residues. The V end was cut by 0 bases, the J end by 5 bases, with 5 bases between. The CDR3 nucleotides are TGCGCCAGCAGTGAGTCGGCCGATCAGCCCCAGCATTTT. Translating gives CASSESADQPQHF.

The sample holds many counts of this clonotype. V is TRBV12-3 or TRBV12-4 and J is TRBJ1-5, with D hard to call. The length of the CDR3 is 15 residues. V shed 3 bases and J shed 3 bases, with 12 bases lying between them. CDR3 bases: TGTGCCAGCAGTTTGATGAGTGGCACCAATCAGCCCCAGCATTTT. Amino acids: CASSLMSGTNQPQHF.

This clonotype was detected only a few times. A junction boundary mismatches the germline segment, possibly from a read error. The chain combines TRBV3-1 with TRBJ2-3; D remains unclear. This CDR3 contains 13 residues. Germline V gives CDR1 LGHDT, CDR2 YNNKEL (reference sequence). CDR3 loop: CATSPTSTDTQYF. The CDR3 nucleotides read TGTGCCACCAGCCCTACTAGCACAGATACGCAGTATTTT.

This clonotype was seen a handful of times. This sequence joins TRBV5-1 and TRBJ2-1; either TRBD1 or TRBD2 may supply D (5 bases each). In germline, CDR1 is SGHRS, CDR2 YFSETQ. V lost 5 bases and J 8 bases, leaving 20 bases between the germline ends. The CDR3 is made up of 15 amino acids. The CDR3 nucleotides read TGCGCCAGCAGAGGGGAGAGGGGATGGTGGGATGAGCAGTTCTTC. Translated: CASRGERGWWDEQFF.

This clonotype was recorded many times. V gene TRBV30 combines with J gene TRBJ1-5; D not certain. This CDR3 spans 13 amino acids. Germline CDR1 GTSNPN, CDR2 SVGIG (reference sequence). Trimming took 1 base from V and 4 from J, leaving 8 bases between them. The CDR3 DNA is TGTGCCTGGAGTGGCCGGGCAAATCAGCCCCAGCATTTT. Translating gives CAWSGRANQPQHF.

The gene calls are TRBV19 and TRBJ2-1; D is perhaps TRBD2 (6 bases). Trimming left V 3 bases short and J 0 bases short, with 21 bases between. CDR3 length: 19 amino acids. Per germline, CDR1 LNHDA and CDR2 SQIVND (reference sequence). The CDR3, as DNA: TGTGCCAGTAGTATGGCAGGGAGGAGGTTTGAGAGCTCCTACAATGAGCAGTTCTTC. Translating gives CASSMAGRRFESSYNEQFF.

The CDR3, as DNA: TGTGCCAGCAGTCGGGACGGAGGAGGCCGTAATGAAAAACTGTTTTTT. Translation gives CASSRDGGGRNEKLFF. This chain joins TRBV12-3 or TRBV12-4 and TRBJ1-4; D might be TRBD1 (5 bases). The CDR3 extends over 16 amino acids. V was trimmed by 5 bases and J by 4 bases, leaving 17 bases between them.

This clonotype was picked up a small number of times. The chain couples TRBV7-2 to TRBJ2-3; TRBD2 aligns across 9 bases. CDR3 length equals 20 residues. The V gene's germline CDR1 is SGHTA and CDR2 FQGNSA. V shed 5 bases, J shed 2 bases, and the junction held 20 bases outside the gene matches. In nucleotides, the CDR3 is TGTGCCAGCAGCCTCAAGTCGGCTAGCGGGACGAGGAGGGTCACAGATACGCAGTATTTT. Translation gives CASSLKSASGTRRVTDTQYF.

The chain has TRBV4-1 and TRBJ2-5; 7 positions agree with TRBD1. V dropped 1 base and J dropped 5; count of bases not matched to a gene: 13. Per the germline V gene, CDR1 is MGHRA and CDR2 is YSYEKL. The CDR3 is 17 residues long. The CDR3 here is CASSQGTGRLWGETQYF. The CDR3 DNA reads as TGCGCCAGCAGCCAAGGGACAGGACGCCTATGGGGGGAGACCCAGTACTTC.

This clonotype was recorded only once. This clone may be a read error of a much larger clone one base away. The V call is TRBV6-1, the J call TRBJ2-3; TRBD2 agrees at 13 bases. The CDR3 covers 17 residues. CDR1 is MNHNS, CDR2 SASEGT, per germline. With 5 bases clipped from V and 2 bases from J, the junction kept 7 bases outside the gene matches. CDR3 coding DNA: TGTGCCAGCAGTCCTGGACTAGCGGGAGTCGACACAGATACGCAGTATTTT. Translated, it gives CASSPGLAGVDTDTQYF.

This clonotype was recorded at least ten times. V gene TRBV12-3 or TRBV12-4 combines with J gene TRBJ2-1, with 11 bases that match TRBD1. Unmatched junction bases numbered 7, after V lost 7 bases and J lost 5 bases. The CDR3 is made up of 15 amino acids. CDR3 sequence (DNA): TGTGCCAGCAACCCGAGGACAGGGGGCAACAATGAGCAGTTCTTC. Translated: CASNPRTGGNNEQFF.

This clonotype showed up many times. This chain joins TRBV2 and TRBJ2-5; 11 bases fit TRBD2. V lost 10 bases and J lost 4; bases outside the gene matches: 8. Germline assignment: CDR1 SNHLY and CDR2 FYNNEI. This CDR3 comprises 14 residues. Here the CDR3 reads CAISLAGVGETQYF. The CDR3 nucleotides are TGTGCCATCTCACTAGCGGGAGTAGGAGAGACCCAGTACTTC.

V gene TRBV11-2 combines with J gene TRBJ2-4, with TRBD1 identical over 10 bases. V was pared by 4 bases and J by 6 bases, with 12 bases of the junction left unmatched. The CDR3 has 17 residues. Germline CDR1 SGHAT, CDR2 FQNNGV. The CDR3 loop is CASSSRTGTGVGNIQYF. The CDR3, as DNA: TGTGCCAGCAGCTCGCGAACCGGGACAGGGGTAGGAAACATTCAGTACTTC. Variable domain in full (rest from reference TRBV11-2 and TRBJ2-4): EAGVAQSPRYKIIEKRQSVAFWCNPISGHATLYWYQQILGQGPKLLIQFQNNGVVDDSQLPKDRFSAERLKGVDSTLKIQPAKLEDSAVYLCASSSRTGTGVGNIQYFGAGTRLSVL.

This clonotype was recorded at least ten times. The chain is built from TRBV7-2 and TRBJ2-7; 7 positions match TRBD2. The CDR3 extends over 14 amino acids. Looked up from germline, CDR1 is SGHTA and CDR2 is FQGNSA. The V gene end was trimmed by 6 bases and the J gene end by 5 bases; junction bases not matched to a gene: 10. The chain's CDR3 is CASSYPGGSDEQYF. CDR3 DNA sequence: TGTGCCAGCAGTTATCCGGGCGGGAGCGACGAGCAGTACTTC.

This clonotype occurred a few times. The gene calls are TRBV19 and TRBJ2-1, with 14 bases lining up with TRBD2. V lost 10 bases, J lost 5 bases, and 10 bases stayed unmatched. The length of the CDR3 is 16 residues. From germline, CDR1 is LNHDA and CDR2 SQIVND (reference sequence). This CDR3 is CATETSGRASDNEQFF. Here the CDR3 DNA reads TGTGCCACAGAGACTAGCGGGAGGGCGTCGGACAATGAGCAGTTCTTC.

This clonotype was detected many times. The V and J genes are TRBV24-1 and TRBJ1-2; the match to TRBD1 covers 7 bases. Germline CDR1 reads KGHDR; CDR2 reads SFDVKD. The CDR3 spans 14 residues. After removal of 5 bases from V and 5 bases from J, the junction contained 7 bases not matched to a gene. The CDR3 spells CATSGQGRRYGYTF. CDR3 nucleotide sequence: TGTGCCACCAGTGGACAGGGACGGCGATATGGCTACACCTTC.

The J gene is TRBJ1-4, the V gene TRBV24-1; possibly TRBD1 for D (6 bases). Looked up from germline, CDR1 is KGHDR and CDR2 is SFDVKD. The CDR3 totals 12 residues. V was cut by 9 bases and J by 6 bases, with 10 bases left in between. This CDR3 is CATYTGYEKLFF. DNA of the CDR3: TGTGCCACCTATACAGGGTATGAAAAACTGTTTTTT.

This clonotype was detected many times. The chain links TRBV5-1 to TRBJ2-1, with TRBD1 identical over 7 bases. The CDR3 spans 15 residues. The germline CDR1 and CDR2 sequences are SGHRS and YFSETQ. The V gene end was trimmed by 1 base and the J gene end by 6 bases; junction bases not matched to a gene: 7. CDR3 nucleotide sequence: TGCGCCAGCAGCTTGAGAGGGGGCGAGGGCAATGAGCAGTTCTTC. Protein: CASSLRGGEGNEQFF.

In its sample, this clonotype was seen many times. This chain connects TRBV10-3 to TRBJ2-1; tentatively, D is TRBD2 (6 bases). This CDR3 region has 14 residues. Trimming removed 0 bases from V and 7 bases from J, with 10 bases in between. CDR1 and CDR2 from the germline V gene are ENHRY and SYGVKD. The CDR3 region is CAISESGGKNEQFF. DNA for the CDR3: TGTGCCATCAGTGAGTCGGGGGGAAAGAATGAGCAGTTCTTC.

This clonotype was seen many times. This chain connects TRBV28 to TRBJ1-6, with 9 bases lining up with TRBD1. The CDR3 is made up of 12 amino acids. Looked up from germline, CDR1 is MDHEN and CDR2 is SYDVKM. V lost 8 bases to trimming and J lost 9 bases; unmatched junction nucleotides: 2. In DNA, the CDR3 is TGTGCCAGCGGGGACAGGGTTTCACCCCTCCACTTT. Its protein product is CASGDRVSPLHF. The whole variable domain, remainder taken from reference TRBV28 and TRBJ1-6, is DVKVTQSSRYLVKRTGEKVFLECVQDMDHENMFWYRQDPGLGLRLIYFSYDVKMKEKGDIPEGYSVSREKKERFSLILESASTNQTSMYLCASGDRVSPLHFGNGTRLTVT.

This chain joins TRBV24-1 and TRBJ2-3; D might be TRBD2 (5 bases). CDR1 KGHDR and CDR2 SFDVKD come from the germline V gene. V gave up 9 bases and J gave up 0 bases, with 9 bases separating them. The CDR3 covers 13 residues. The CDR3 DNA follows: TGTGCCACCGCAGACTATAGCACAGATACGCAGTATTTT. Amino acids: CATADYSTDTQYF.

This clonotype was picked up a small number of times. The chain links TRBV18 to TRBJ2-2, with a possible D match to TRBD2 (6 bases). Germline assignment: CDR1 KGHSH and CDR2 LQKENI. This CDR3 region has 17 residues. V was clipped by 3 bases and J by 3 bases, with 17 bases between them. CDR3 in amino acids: CASSPLEEGPYTGELFF. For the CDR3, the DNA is TGTGCCAGCTCACCTTTGGAGGAGGGGCCCTACACCGGGGAGCTGTTTTTT.

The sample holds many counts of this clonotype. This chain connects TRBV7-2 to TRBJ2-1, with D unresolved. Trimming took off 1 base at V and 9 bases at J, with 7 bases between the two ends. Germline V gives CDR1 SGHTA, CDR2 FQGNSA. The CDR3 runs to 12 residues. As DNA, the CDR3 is TGTGCCAGCAGCTTAGACGCCGGTGAGCAGTTCTTC. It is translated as CASSLDAGEQFF.

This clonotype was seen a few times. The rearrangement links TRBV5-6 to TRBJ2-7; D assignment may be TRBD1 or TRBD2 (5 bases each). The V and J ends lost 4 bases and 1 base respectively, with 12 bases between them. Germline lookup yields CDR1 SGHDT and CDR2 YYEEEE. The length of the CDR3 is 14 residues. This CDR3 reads CASSRGPASYEQYF. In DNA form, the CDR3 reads TGTGCCAGCAGCCGGGGACCGGCATCCTACGAGCAGTACTTC.